This passage covers 6 T cell receptor beta chains from one sample sequenced in a study of graft-versus-host responses after intestinal transplantation. What these receptors recognize is not known. Assay used: immunoSEQ multiplex PCR; TCRdb lists only in-frame clones, some missing. The data show fewer than 150,000 clones, approximately 92% seen once. The specimen comprised unstimulated CD4+ T cells sorted from spleen or lymph node cells, sampled before intestinal transplant. The receptors shown here come from a human donor who received an intestinal transplant.

This clone was counted a single time. The chain recombines TRBV6-4 with TRBJ1-2, with a tentative D call TRBD1 (6 bases). The V end was cut by 6 bases, the J end by 1 base, with 9 bases between. CDR1 and CDR2 (germline): MRHNA, SNTAGT. This CDR3 contains 13 residues. The CDR3 DNA follows: TGTGCCAGCAGCCCGGACAGTAACTATGGCTACACCTTC. Its protein is CASSPDSNYGYTF.

The chain recombines TRBV23-1 with TRBJ1-5; D unresolved. TRBV23-1 belongs to the ORF category, with a function that is uncertain. The length of the CDR3 is 17 residues. V was cut by 0 bases and J by 0 bases, with 12 bases left in between. The CDR3 DNA reads as TGCGCCAGCAGTCAATCTGGTAAAATTTATAGCAATCAGCCCCAGCATTTT. Its translation: CASSQSGKIYSNQPQHF.

V is TRBV7-3 and J is TRBJ2-1; 9 bases match TRBD2. The CDR3 has 16 residues. J gave up 4 bases and V 5 bases, and 9 bases lay outside the gene matches. Germline-derived CDR1 and CDR2 are SGHTA and FQGTGA. CDR3 in DNA: TGTGCCAGCAGCCCGGGTGGTAGCGGGGGATACAATGAGCAGTTCTTC. Protein product: CASSPGGSGGYNEQFF. The full variable domain, in which reference TRBV7-3 and TRBJ2-1 provide the parts outside the CDR3, is GAGVSQTPSNKVTEKGKYVELRCDPISGHTALYWYRQSLGQGPEFLIYFQGTGAADDSGLPNDRFFAVRPEGSVSTLKIQRTERGDSAVYLCASSPGGSGGYNEQFFGPGTRLTVL.

CDR3 sequence (DNA): TGTGCCAGCAGCGTAGGGACAGAAAATCAGCCCCAGCATTTT. Amino acid sequence: CASSVGTENQPQHF. The chain employs TRBV9 and TRBJ1-5, with D perhaps matching TRBD1 (6 bases). The V gene's germline CDR1 is SGDLS and CDR2 YYNGEE. Trimming cost V 0 bases and J 4 bases, with 8 bases left between them. The CDR3 is 14 amino acids.

The CDR3 reads CTAGTDLGYTF. The CDR3 region has the DNA TGCACCGCAGGGACAGATCTTGGCTACACCTTC. The chain links TRBV20-1 to TRBJ1-2; 7 bases map to TRBD1. The CDR3 has 11 amino acids. The germline CDR1 and CDR2 sequences are DFQATT and SNEGSKA (reference sequence).

J is TRBJ1-6 and V is TRBV4-1, with 9 bases that match TRBD1. The CDR3 has 18 residues. V was clipped by 1 base and J by 5 bases; unmatched bases: 9. Per germline, CDR1 MGHRA and CDR2 YSYEKL. The CDR3 sequence: CASSQGLPQGANNSPLHF. The DNA for the CDR3 is TGCGCCAGCAGCCAAGGTCTCCCACAGGGGGCGAATAATTCACCCCTCCACTTT.